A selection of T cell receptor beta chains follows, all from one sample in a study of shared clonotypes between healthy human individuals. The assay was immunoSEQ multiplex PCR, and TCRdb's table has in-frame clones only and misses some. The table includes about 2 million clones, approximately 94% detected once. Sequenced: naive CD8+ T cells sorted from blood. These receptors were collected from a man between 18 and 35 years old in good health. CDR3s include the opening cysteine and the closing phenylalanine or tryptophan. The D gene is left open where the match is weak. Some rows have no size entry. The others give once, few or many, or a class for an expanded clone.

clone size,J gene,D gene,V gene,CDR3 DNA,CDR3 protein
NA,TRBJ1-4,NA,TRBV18,TGTGCCAGCTCACCAACGACAGGTGCAACTAATGAAAAACTGTTTTTT,CASSPTTGATNEKLFF
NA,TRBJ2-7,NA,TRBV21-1,TGTGCCAGCAGCAAAGGGCTAGCGGCTCTCTACGAGCAGTACTTC,CASSKGLAALYEQYF
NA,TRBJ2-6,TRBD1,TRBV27,TGTGCCAGCAGCCAACAGGGGGCGCCGACTGGGGCCAACGTCCTGACTTTC,CASSQQGAPTGANVLTF
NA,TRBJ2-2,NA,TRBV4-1,TGCGCCAGCAGCCATTCCGAGAACACCGGGGAGCTGTTTTTT,CASSHSENTGELFF
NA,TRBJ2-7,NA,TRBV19,TGTGCCAGTCTACCACGGGACGGTCCTTACGAGCAGTACTTC,CASLPRDGPYEQYF
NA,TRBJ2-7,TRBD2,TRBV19,TGTGCCTCGGGAGGTCCCTACGAGCAGTACTTC,CASGGPYEQYF
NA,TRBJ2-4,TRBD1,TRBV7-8,TGTGCCAGCAGCCGAGGGACAGGGGGGTTGTCAAACATTCAGTACTTC,CASSRGTGGLSNIQYF
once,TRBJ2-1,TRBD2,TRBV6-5,TGTGCCAGCAGTTGGACTAGCGGGGGGCCCAATGAGCAGTTCTTC,CASSWTSGGPNEQFF
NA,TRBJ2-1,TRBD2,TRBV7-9,TGTGCCAGCAGCTTAGCAGACGGGAGGTATGAGCAGTTCTTC,CASSLADGRYEQFF
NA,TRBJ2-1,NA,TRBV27,TGTGCCAGCAGTTTACGACACGTGGACAATGAGCAGTTCTTC,CASSLRHVDNEQFF
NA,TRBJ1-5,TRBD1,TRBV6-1,TGTGCCAGCAGTGAACCCGCAGGGGGTAGCAATCAGCCCCAGCATTTT,CASSEPAGGSNQPQHF
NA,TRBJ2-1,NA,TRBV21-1,TGTGCCAGCAGCAAAGCGGATCGGGACACGAGCTCCTACAATGAGCAGTTCTTC,CASSKADRDTSSYNEQFF
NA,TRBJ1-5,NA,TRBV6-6,TGTGCCAGCAGTTTGTGGGAACAGCCCCAGCATTTT,CASSLWEQPQHF
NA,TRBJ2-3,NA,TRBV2,TGTGCCTCCGTCCGGGCAGTTAGCACAGATACGCAGTATTTT,CASVRAVSTDTQYF
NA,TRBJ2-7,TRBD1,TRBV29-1,TGCAGCGTTGGGGGACAGAACTACGAGCAGTACTTC,CSVGGQNYEQYF